The rows below give T cell receptor beta chains drawn from one sample of a study of T cell clones after liver transplantation. Repertoires were generated with immunoSEQ multiplex PCR, while TCRdb's copy carries only in-frame clones and drops some. Of over 14,000 clones in the sample, around 82% were seen once. Sample: CD8+ T cells from blood, taken approximately 4 years after liver transplant. These receptors were collected from a human patient who received a liver transplant. Some T cells may be provided by the graft donor. Each CDR3 is given with its conserved first and last residue. A D gene is named only where the DNA matches it firmly. A row's size may be missing; if present it is once, few, many or a size class.

>TRBV7-3|large|TRBJ1-1|TRBD1
TGTGCCAGCAGCTTAACGACAGGGGGGACCACTGAAGCTTTCTTT
CASSLTTGGTTEAFF
>TRBV27|.|TRBJ2-7|TRBD1
TGTGCCAGCAGTTCCGGGACAGGGGGCTACGAGCAGTACTTC
CASSSGTGGYEQYF
>TRBV27|large|TRBJ1-5|.
TGTGCCAGCAGTCCCGGGACGATAAATCAGCCCCAGCATTTT
CASSPGTINQPQHF
>TRBV4-1|.|TRBJ2-3|TRBD2
TGCGCCAGCAGCCAAGAGGGGGCTAGCGGGAGAGCAGATACGCAGTATTTT
CASSQEGASGRADTQYF
>TRBV9|.|TRBJ2-7|.
TGTGCCAGCAGCGCTCAGGGCTACGAGCAGTACTTC
CASSAQGYEQYF
>TRBV27|few|TRBJ2-1|TRBD2
TGTGCCAGCAGTTTAGAGGGGACTAGCGCCAATGAGCAGTTCTTC
CASSLEGTSANEQFF
>TRBV4-2|.|TRBJ1-1|.
TGTGCCAGCAGCGTCTGGGGGGGGACTGAAGCTTTCTTT
CASSVWGGTEAFF
>TRBV5-1|.|TRBJ2-5|TRBD2
TGCGCCAGCAGCTCGGACCTACTAGCGGATCAAGAGACCCAGTACTTC
CASSSDLLADQETQYF
>TRBV7-9|once|TRBJ1-3|TRBD1
TGTGCCAGCAGCAACTCCGGGACAGATTTT
CASSNSGTDF
>TRBV27|.|TRBJ2-5|.
TGTGCCAGCAGTTTAGCCGGATCCTACGGGGGGACCCAGTACTTC
CASSLAGSYGGTQYF
>TRBV5-1|.|TRBJ2-7|.
TGCGCCAGCAGCTTGGCTCCGGCATGGGGGAACGAGCAGTACTTC
CASSLAPAWGNEQYF
>TRBV6-5|once|TRBJ2-7|.
TGTGCCAGCAGTTACGCGGGGTCGGGGTACGAGCAGTACTTC
CASSYAGSGYEQYF
>TRBV4-3|.|TRBJ2-2|.
TGCGCCAGCAGCCCCGAGGGAGGACTATCGAGCACCGGGGAGCTGTTTTTT
CASSPEGGLSSTGELFF
>TRBV5-6|.|TRBJ1-5|TRBD1
TGTGCCAGCAGCTTTGGACCAGGGGGGCCCCAGCATTTT
CASSFGPGGPQHF
>TRBV5-1|.|TRBJ2-7|TRBD2
TGCGCCAGCAGCTTGTATTTCTCCAGCGGGAGGCACGAGCAGTACTTC
CASSLYFSSGRHEQYF
>TRBV27|.|TRBJ2-2|TRBD2
TGTGCCAGCAGTTTTCCGGGACTAGCGGGAATCGGGGAGCTGTTTTTT
CASSFPGLAGIGELFF
>TRBV7-8|.|TRBJ2-3|.
TGTGCCAGCAGCTTACAGGGCTCTATTAGCACAGATACGCAGTATTTT
CASSLQGSISTDTQYF
>TRBV7-9|.|TRBJ2-7|.
TGTGCCGGGGAAATTAAGGGGCTTTACGAGCAGTACTTC
CAGEIKGLYEQYF
>TRBV9|.|TRBJ2-7|TRBD2
TGTGCCAGCAGCCCTCAGACTAGCGGGAGCTACGAGCAGTACTTC
CASSPQTSGSYEQYF
>TRBV5-5|.|TRBJ2-7|TRBD1
TGTGCCAGCAGCTTGGTCCAGGGGGTCAACGAGCAGTACTTC
CASSLVQGVNEQYF
>TRBV6-4|.|TRBJ2-3|.
TGTGCCAGCAGTGACCAGGGGAGGGCAGATACGCAGTATTTT
CASSDQGRADTQYF
>TRBV7-7|.|TRBJ2-1|TRBD2
TGTGCCAGCAGCCGTAGCGGGGCGGCAAGTTACAATGAGCAGTTCTTC
CASSRSGAASYNEQFF
>TRBV5-1|.|TRBJ1-2|.
TGCGCCAGCAGCTTCGACAGCTCTGACTACACCTTC
CASSFDSSDYTF
>TRBV2|.|TRBJ1-2|.
TGTGCCAGCAGTGAGGTCCCCACTCGTGGCTACACCTTC
CASSEVPTRGYTF
>TRBV25-1|.|TRBJ1-1|.
TGTGCCAGCAGTGAATTTGGGGGGAACACTGAAGCTTTCTTT
CASSEFGGNTEAFF
>TRBV28|.|TRBJ2-7|.
TGTGCCAGCAGTTTATTAAGCGCGTCTCCCCTTTACGAGCAGTACTTC
CASSLLSASPLYEQYF
>TRBV11-2|.|TRBJ2-7|TRBD2
TGTGCCAGCAGCCCATTGGGAATAGCGGGGGCCCCCTCCTACGAGCAGTACTTC
CASSPLGIAGAPSYEQYF
>TRBV2|.|TRBJ2-3|.
TGTGCCAGCCTAACTAGCCCTCAAGATACGCAGTATTTT
CASLTSPQDTQYF
>TRBV11-1|.|TRBJ2-7|.
TGTGCCAGCAGCCCCGGGACAACTATGTACTTC
CASSPGTTMYF